This T cell receptor beta chain was observed in a study of Graves' ophthalmopathy and Graves' hyperthyroidism. V lost 7 bases to trimming and J lost 6 bases, with 13 bases between them. The CDR3 has 13 amino acids. The germline V gene has CDR1 DFQATT and CDR2 SNEGSKA (reference sequence). At least ten counts were recorded for this clonotype. Investigators amplified TCR beta CDR3 regions from RNA transcripts. RT-PCR in the first round used HTBI primers; a second-round multiplex PCR followed. TCRdb reprocessed the multiplex PCR reads via MiXCR and lists one record per CDR3 protein. The sample lists 1 million to 1.3 million distinct CDR3 sequences, around a third seen once, with more than 9.5% in the top ten.

The material sequenced was peripheral blood or thyroid tissue (not recorded which). This sequence originates from an adult man with Graves' hyperthyroidism. The rearrangement uses TRBV20-1 and TRBJ1-6; possibly TRBD1 for D (5 bases). The CDR3 DNA reads TGCAGTGTTTCCCGGGGGGTTAATTCACCCCTCCACTTT. This translates into CSVSRGVNSPLHF.